This is a list of T cell receptor beta chains from one sample in a study of cytomegalovirus exposure and HLA in healthy donors. Sequenced by immunoSEQ multiplex PCR; TCRdb stores in-frame clones only, minus some. Among more than 100,000 clones listed, around 65% were seen once. Sequencing was carried out using PBMCs. All receptors derive from a woman between 45 and 60 years old in good health and CMV-seronegative. The CDR3 runs from the conserved cysteine through the conserved F or W. A D gene is named only where the DNA matches it firmly. Size values are once, few and many counts, or a class for expanded clones, and some rows have none.

J gene	D gene	clone size	V gene	CDR3 DNA	CDR3 protein
TRBJ2-1	TRBD2	.	TRBV27	TGTGCCAGCCAAAGAGCGGGAGTGGAGGTGCAGTTCTTC	CASQRAGVEVQFF
TRBJ2-2	.	.	TRBV7-9	TGTGCCAGCAAGAAGGTAGGGGTTCTGTTTTTT	CASKKVGVLFF
TRBJ1-5	.	.	TRBV6-1	TGTGCCACCAAGACCAGCGGAAATCAGCCCCAGCATTTT	CATKTSGNQPQHF
TRBJ2-2	.	.	TRBV4-2	TGTGCCAGCAGCTCCAACCCAGGGGTCGAGGCCACCGGGGAGCTGTTTTTT	CASSSNPGVEATGELFF
TRBJ2-3	TRBD2	few	TRBV30	TGTGCCTGGAGTGGACTAGCGGGGGCAGATACGCAGTATTTT	CAWSGLAGADTQYF
TRBJ2-5	.	.	TRBV27	TGTGCCAGCAGTTTGACTTTTAGTGAGACCCAGTACTTC	CASSLTFSETQYF
TRBJ1-1	.	.	TRBV10-1	TGCGCCAGCAGCCCCTTGGAGGGCATGAACACTGAAGCTTTCTTT	CASSPLEGMNTEAFF
TRBJ1-5	TRBD1	.	TRBV7-8	TGTGCCAGCAGCCACCGGGACAGAACCAATCAGCCCCAGCATTTT	CASSHRDRTNQPQHF
TRBJ2-1	TRBD2	.	TRBV4-3	TGCGCCAGCAGCTTGCTAGCGGGAGAAGGGAAACCGTTCTTC	CASSLLAGEGKPFF
TRBJ2-3	.	.	TRBV5-1	TGCGCCAGCAGCTTGGCAGGATCAGGGGATACGCAGTATTTT	CASSLAGSGDTQYF
TRBJ1-1	.	.	TRBV2	TGTGCCAGCAGACAGGGACCGGCGAATGAAGCTTTCTTT	CASRQGPANEAFF
TRBJ2-7	TRBD1	few	TRBV18	TGTGCCAGCTCACCATCCGGGACAGGGTACCACGAGCAGTACTTC	CASSPSGTGYHEQYF
TRBJ2-7	.	.	TRBV10-3	TGTGCCATCAGTGAGACGGGAGTGAACGAGCAGTACTTC	CAISETGVNEQYF
TRBJ2-7	TRBD1	.	TRBV5-3	TGTGCCAGAAGCTCAGGGGACAGGGGAATATACGAGCAGTACTTC	CARSSGDRGIYEQYF
TRBJ2-1	TRBD2	.	TRBV19	TGTGCCAGTAGGAGGGGCCTAGCGGGAGTCTACAATGAGCAGTTCTTC	CASRRGLAGVYNEQFF
TRBJ2-5	TRBD2	.	TRBV19	TGTGCCAGTAGTAAACTAGCGGGAGCCCAAGAGACCCAGTACTTC	CASSKLAGAQETQYF
TRBJ1-1	TRBD1	.	TRBV27	TGTGCCAGCAGTTGGCAGGGGGGTTCGAACACTGAAGCTTTCTTT	CASSWQGGSNTEAFF
TRBJ1-1	TRBD1	few	TRBV5-1	TGCGCCAGCAGCCCGGACAGGGCGGTTCACACTGAAGCTTTCTTT	CASSPDRAVHTEAFF
TRBJ1-2	TRBD1	.	TRBV6-5	TGTGCCAGCAGTTACTCCGACAGGGCTGCTGGCTACACCTTC	CASSYSDRAAGYTF
TRBJ2-2	.	.	TRBV11-3	TGTGCCAGCAGCTCCCTCCGGGAGTCCGGGGAGCTGTTTTTT	CASSSLRESGELFF
TRBJ1-6	.	.	TRBV6-5	TGTGCCAGCAGTTACGACAGGAATTCACCCCTCCACTTT	CASSYDRNSPLHF
TRBJ2-7	TRBD2	.	TRBV11-2	TGTGCCAGCAGTTCATGGCGGGAGGCTACCTCCTACGAGCAGTACTTC	CASSSWREATSYEQYF
TRBJ1-4	.	.	TRBV6-6	TGTGCCGCGGGGCAGGGCATAAATGAAAAACTGTTTTTT	CAAGQGINEKLFF
TRBJ2-2	TRBD2	.	TRBV4-1	TGCGCCAGCAGCCACCCTAGCGGGGGGAACACCGGGGAGCTGTTTTTT	CASSHPSGGNTGELFF
TRBJ2-2	.	.	TRBV4-3	TGCGCCAGCAGCCTTGTCGATACTAACACCGGGGAGCTGTTTTTT	CASSLVDTNTGELFF
TRBJ2-7	.	.	TRBV6-5	TGTGCCAGCAGTTACACCGGGACACACTCCTACGAGCAGTACTTC	CASSYTGTHSYEQYF
TRBJ2-3	.	few	TRBV11-2	TGTGCCAGCAGCTTGGGGACTAGCACAGATACGCAGTATTTT	CASSLGTSTDTQYF
TRBJ1-3	.	.	TRBV28	TGTGCCAGCAGTTTAACGGGGGCTGGAAACACCATATATTTT	CASSLTGAGNTIYF